The 29 T cell receptor beta chains below all came from one sample that was sequenced in a study of blood T cell repertoires in COVID-19. TCRdb's table, derived via immunoSEQ multiplex PCR, lists solely in-frame clones and lacks some. The sample shows about 73,000 clones, approximately 80% of them seen only once. Sequences were obtained from peripheral blood. These receptors were obtained from a man in his sixties or seventies with COVID-19, enrolled during active disease.

V usage is TRBV7-2 and J usage is TRBJ2-7; TRBD2 matches 8 bases. Germline V CDR1 and CDR2: SGHTA, FQGNSA. The ends lost 5 bases at V and 6 bases at J; junction bases unmatched: 12. The CDR3 runs 15 residues. CDR3 in amino acids: CASSLYLAGLGEQYF. The CDR3 DNA is TGTGCCAGCAGCCTTTATCTAGCGGGTCTGGGCGAGCAGTACTTC.

In this sample, this clone turned up a few times. V gene TRBV5-1 combines with J gene TRBJ1-1; D may be TRBD1 (5 bases). The germline V gene encodes CDR1 SGHRS and CDR2 YFSETQ. V lost 0 bases and J 6 bases, leaving 9 bases between the germline ends. The CDR3 runs 13 residues. CDR3 sequence reads: CASSLGGDSEAFF. CDR3 DNA sequence: TGCGCCAGCAGCTTGGGTGGGGACTCTGAAGCTTTCTTT.

The chain is built from TRBV15 and TRBJ1-2, with D unresolved. Looked up from germline, CDR1 is LNHNV and CDR2 is YYDKDF (reference sequence). CDR3 length: 13 residues. The V and J ends lost 2 bases and 5 bases respectively, with 9 bases between them. This CDR3 reads CATSRQVGYGYTF. The CDR3 nucleotides read TGTGCCACCAGCAGACAGGTCGGATATGGCTACACCTTC.

This chain links TRBV7-2 with TRBJ2-1; 7 bases fit TRBD2. J was trimmed by 0 bases and V by 3 bases; bases with no gene match: 5. The germline CDR1 and CDR2 sequences are SGHTA and FQGNSA. This CDR3 comprises 16 residues. CDR3 DNA sequence: TGTGCCAGCAGCTTTTCTAGCGGAGGCTCCTACAATGAGCAGTTCTTC. Translation gives CASSFSSGGSYNEQFF.

This chain uses TRBV7-2 with TRBJ2-7; TRBD2 aligns across 9 bases. The CDR3 has 13 residues. The trim removed 6 bases at V and 4 bases at J, leaving 4 bases unmatched. Germline CDR1 reads SGHTA; CDR2 reads FQGNSA. The CDR3 here is CASRTSGPYEQYF. The CDR3 DNA follows: TGTGCCAGCAGAACTAGCGGGCCGTACGAGCAGTACTTC. The full variable domain, in which reference TRBV7-2 and TRBJ2-7 provide the parts outside the CDR3, is GAGVSQSPSNKVTEKGKDVELRCDPISGHTALYWYRQSLGQGLEFLIYFQGNSAPDKSGLPSDRFSAERTGGSVSTLTIQRTQQEDSAVYLCASRTSGPYEQYFGPGTRLTVT.

V and J are TRBV14 and TRBJ2-3, with 11 bases that match TRBD2. With V trimmed by 7 bases and J by 3 bases, 6 bases remained unmatched. Germline CDR1 is SGHDN and CDR2 is FVKESK. This CDR3 has 15 amino acids. The CDR3 sequence: CASNRGLAETDTQYF. Here the CDR3 DNA reads TGTGCCAGCAACAGGGGACTAGCGGAGACAGATACGCAGTATTTT.

J is TRBJ2-2 and V is TRBV24-1, with D uncertain. Germline CDR1 reads KGHDR; CDR2 reads SFDVKD. The CDR3 runs 13 residues. The germline V and J ends were trimmed by 6 bases and 0 bases, with 4 bases remaining between them. The CDR3 DNA follows: TGTGCCACCAGTCTTTCGAACACCGGGGAGCTGTTTTTT. This codes for CATSLSNTGELFF.

The rearrangement links TRBV24-1 to TRBJ1-4; 8 positions match TRBD1. V lost 3 bases and J lost 10; bases outside the gene matches: 9. CDR1 is KGHDR and CDR2 is SFDVKD in the germline V gene. CDR3 length: 15 amino acids. The CDR3 loop reads CATSDPGTGLGKLFF. DNA of the CDR3: TGTGCCACCAGTGATCCGGGGACAGGCCTCGGAAAACTGTTTTTT.

CDR3 in amino acids: CASSLRDTYEQYF. CDR3 in DNA: TGTGCCAGCAGCCTCCGCGACACCTACGAGCAGTACTTC. The V and J genes are TRBV5-8 and TRBJ2-7; unclear D gene. The CDR3 runs 13 residues. The V gene's germline CDR1 is SGHTS and CDR2 YDEGEE. Trimming took 4 bases from V and 2 from J, leaving 10 bases between them.

V and J are TRBV7-2 and TRBJ1-4; 7 positions agree with TRBD1. CDR1 is SGHTA and CDR2 is FQGNSA in the germline V gene. J lost 8 bases, V lost 5 bases, and 11 bases had no gene match. This CDR3 contains 15 residues. DNA of the CDR3: TGTGCCAGCAGCCCGAGGTACAGGGGTGAGGAAAAACTGTTTTTT. This sequence encodes CASSPRYRGEEKLFF.

The V call is TRBV7-2, the J call TRBJ1-6; D possibly corresponds to TRBD1 (5 bases). Germline V gives CDR1 SGHTA, CDR2 FQGNSA. The CDR3 has 13 residues. The V and J ends lost 5 bases and 11 bases respectively, with 13 bases between them. CDR3 residues: CASSPAGGAPLHF. CDR3 bases: TGTGCCAGCAGCCCTGCGGGAGGGGCACCCCTCCACTTT.

Only a few counts were recorded for this clone. This sequence joins TRBV7-8 and TRBJ1-1; D is unresolved. Per the germline V gene, CDR1 is SGHVS and CDR2 is FQNEAQ. This CDR3 has 16 amino acids. The germline V and J ends were trimmed by 6 bases and 2 bases, with 19 bases remaining between them. CDR3 sequence: CASRLTPGLLNTEAFF. DNA of the CDR3: TGTGCCAGCAGACTCACCCCAGGCCTACTCAACACTGAAGCTTTCTTT.

In its sample, this clone was seen once. The J gene is TRBJ1-1, the V gene TRBV2; TRBD1 aligns across 8 bases. The CDR3 has 16 residues. Germline V lookup: CDR1 SNHLY, CDR2 FYNNEI. V gave up 5 bases and J gave up 1 base; unmatched junction bases: 9. This CDR3 is CASSPDRVIGNTEAFF. Here the CDR3 DNA reads TGTGCCAGCAGTCCGGACAGGGTGATAGGGAACACTGAAGCTTTCTTT.

In its sample, this clone was seen many times. The chain combines TRBV4-1 with TRBJ1-2; D may be TRBD1 (5 bases). Germline CDR1 reads MGHRA; CDR2 reads YSYEKL. The CDR3 spans 17 residues. The germline V and J ends were trimmed by 0 bases and 3 bases, with 17 bases remaining between them. The CDR3 loop is CASSQDAARARDYGYTF. CDR3 coding DNA: TGCGCCAGCAGCCAAGATGCGGCCAGGGCTAGGGACTATGGCTACACCTTC.

The chain recombines TRBV30 with TRBJ2-5; perhaps TRBD1 as D (5 bases). Trimming cost V 1 base and J 5 bases, with 11 bases left between them. This CDR3 has 13 residues. CDR1 is GTSNPN, CDR2 SVGIG, per germline (reference sequence). In DNA form, the CDR3 reads TGTGCCTGGAGTGGTAAGGGGCGGGAGACCCAGTACTTC. It is translated as CAWSGKGRETQYF.

This clone came up once. The chain has TRBV28 and TRBJ2-7, with 7 bases that match TRBD1. CDR3 length equals 15 residues. The V gene end was trimmed by 6 bases and the J gene end by 3 bases; junction bases not matched to a gene: 11. Germline V gene data show CDR1 as MDHEN and CDR2 as SYDVKM. Here the CDR3 DNA reads TGTGCCAGCAGCCCTCCACGGGCAGGGGGCTACGAGCAGTACTTC. Amino acid sequence: CASSPPRAGGYEQYF.

This clone was seen once. The chain couples TRBV18 to TRBJ1-1, with D possibly being TRBD1 (5 bases). Germline V lookup: CDR1 KGHSH, CDR2 LQKENI. This CDR3 comprises 15 residues. Trimming left V 2 bases short and J 1 base short, with 11 bases between. The CDR3 nucleotides read TGTGCCAGCTCACCAATTGGGCAGGGGAACACTGAAGCTTTCTTT. It translates to CASSPIGQGNTEAFF.

The chain is built from TRBV6-2 or TRBV6-3 and TRBJ2-7; 7 positions agree with TRBD2. Per the germline V gene, CDR1 is MNHEY and CDR2 is SVGEGT. V was clipped by 0 bases and J by 4 bases; unmatched bases: 18. The CDR3 is 19 amino acids. This chain's CDR3 is CASSYSAREWALPHYEQYF. The CDR3, as DNA: TGTGCCAGCAGTTACTCAGCGCGGGAGTGGGCCCTACCACATTACGAGCAGTACTTC.

V and J are TRBV5-1 and TRBJ2-7; D is ambiguous. Per the germline V gene, CDR1 is SGHRS and CDR2 is YFSETQ. The CDR3 sequence is 16 residues long. V was pared by 2 bases and J by 0 bases, with 15 bases between. The CDR3 reads CASSFGPAGSSYEQYF. Here the CDR3 DNA reads TGCGCCAGCAGCTTTGGGCCGGCTGGATCCTCCTACGAGCAGTACTTC.

This sequence joins TRBV15 and TRBJ2-1; possibly TRBD2 for D (6 bases). This CDR3 has 16 residues. Trimming stripped 1 base from V and 4 bases from J, with 14 bases between. The germline CDR1 and CDR2 sequences are LNHNV and YYDKDF (reference sequence). In DNA form, the CDR3 reads TGTGCCACCAGCAGAGGAAGCGGGTCCAAATACAATGAGCAGTTCTTC. Amino acids: CATSRGSGSKYNEQFF.

In this sample, this clone turned up a few times. The chain joins TRBV28 to TRBJ1-1; tentative D call: TRBD1 (6 bases). The germline gives CDR1 MDHEN, CDR2 SYDVKM. There are 15 residues in the CDR3. The germline V and J ends were trimmed by 2 bases and 4 bases, with 14 bases remaining between them. The DNA for the CDR3 is TGTGCCAGCAGTTTAAGTACAGGGCTGGGCACTGAAGCTTTCTTT. Protein: CASSLSTGLGTEAFF.

The chain joins TRBV30 to TRBJ2-1, with 8 bases identical to TRBD2. Germline CDR1 is GTSNPN and CDR2 is SVGIG (reference sequence). Trimming at V came to 7 bases and at J to 7 bases, leaving 6 bases not matched to a gene. There are 12 residues in the CDR3. This chain's CDR3 is CALTGTSNEQFF. The CDR3 DNA reads as TGTGCCTTGACCGGGACTAGTAATGAGCAGTTCTTC.

This chain uses TRBV5-4 with TRBJ2-5, with 11 bases aligning to TRBD2. The ends lost 4 bases at V and 2 bases at J; junction bases unmatched: 1. Germline CDR1 is SGHNT and CDR2 is YYREEE (reference sequence). This CDR3 has 14 amino acids. The CDR3 sequence: CASSVAGGQETQYF. The CDR3, as DNA: TGTGCCAGCAGCGTAGCGGGAGGGCAAGAGACCCAGTACTTC.

The chain has TRBV5-1 and TRBJ2-1, with 8 nucleotides matching TRBD1. The ends lost 4 bases at V and 8 bases at J; junction bases unmatched: 8. This CDR3 spans 14 amino acids. Germline V lookup: CDR1 SGHRS, CDR2 YFSETQ. As DNA, the CDR3 is TGCGCCAGCAGCCATAGCGCAGGGGGCGATGAGCAGTTCTTC. Translating it yields CASSHSAGGDEQFF.

The chain employs TRBV7-9 and TRBJ2-5; perhaps TRBD2 as D (6 bases). Trimming took off 5 bases at V and 0 bases at J, with 19 bases between the two ends. The CDR3 sequence is 17 residues long. Germline V lookup: CDR1 SEHNR, CDR2 FQNEAQ (reference sequence). The CDR3 DNA follows: TGTGCCAGCAGCGACGAGCGGGCGCAGCCTTACCAAGAGACCCAGTACTTC. This codes for CASSDERAQPYQETQYF.

Many counts were recorded for this clone. This rearrangement joins TRBV4-3 to TRBJ1-5; 7 bases fit TRBD1. This CDR3 comprises 18 residues. V lost 0 bases, J lost 0 bases, and 8 bases stayed unmatched. CDR1 and CDR2 from the germline V gene are LGHNA and YSLEER. CDR3: CASSQDIRGRYSNQPQHF. CDR3 bases: TGCGCCAGCAGCCAAGACATCAGGGGGAGATATAGCAATCAGCCCCAGCATTTT.

V usage is TRBV6-2 or TRBV6-3 and J usage is TRBJ1-5, with D maybe TRBD1 (6 bases). The CDR3 length is 16 residues. The V end was cut by 2 bases, the J end by 4 bases, with 15 bases between. Germline V gene lookup returns CDR1 MNHEY and CDR2 SVGEGT. CDR3 sequence reads: CASSYGTRPGNQPQHF. DNA for the CDR3: TGTGCCAGCAGTTACGGGACAAGGCCTGGGAATCAGCCCCAGCATTTT.

The V call is TRBV4-3, the J call TRBJ2-2; 7 bases map to TRBD1. Trimming at V came to 0 bases and at J to 4 bases, leaving 5 bases not matched to a gene. The CDR3 extends over 16 amino acids. The V gene's germline CDR1 is LGHNA and CDR2 YSLEER. The CDR3 is CASSQEAGGITGELFF. Written as DNA, the CDR3 is TGCGCCAGCAGCCAAGAGGCAGGGGGTATCACCGGGGAGCTGTTTTTT.

The rearrangement joins TRBV5-1 to TRBJ1-1; 8 positions agree with TRBD1. This CDR3 region has 14 residues. The V and J ends lost 4 bases and 5 bases, in that order; junction bases with no gene match: 7. Germline V gene lookup returns CDR1 SGHRS and CDR2 YFSETQ. The CDR3 coding sequence is TGCGCCAGCAGCCCCGGGACAGGCAGGACTGAAGCTTTCTTT. Translating gives CASSPGTGRTEAFF.